This TCR beta chain came from a study of low-dose radiotherapy and immunotherapy resistance in tumors (dated by TCRdb to about 2022). Study-wide context: In Cohort 1, each fraction delivered 0.5 Gy every 2 weeks, and the prescribed total PTV dose was 6.5 Gy. In Cohort 2, 1 Gy per fraction was delivered every two weeks, for a total of 13 Gy over 26 weeks. Patients were given nivolumab as a 240 mg flat dose every two weeks and ipilimumab at 1 mg/kg every six weeks, with both drugs delivered intravenously. Cyclophosphamide 200 mg/m2 was given intravenously every two weeks, one day before each radiation and immunotherapy administration. Aspirin 300 mg was taken orally once daily by patients for four cycles, starting on cycle 1 day 1. Trial participants were not randomized into treatment groups. The translational analysis covered eight patients: three from the first dose cohort and the first five from the second dose cohort.

Sequenced on an Illumina HiSeq 2500. First-strand cDNA was synthesized using Superscript III and a set of TRAV- and TRBV-specific primers, so that both TCRalpha and TCRbeta chains were covered. TCRs were amplified for approximately 20 PCR cycles with Phusion, using a constant-region primer paired with the adapter attached to the V primers. Isolated mRNA was amplified with the MessageAmp II aRNA Amplification Kit, using an approximately 15-hour in vitro transcription at 37°C. The Dynabeads mRNA DIRECT Purification Kit was used to isolate mRNA for TCR sequencing. Indexed Illumina adapters were added in a second Phusion PCR of approximately 25 cycles, after which AMPure XP beads were used to purify the products. Concerning the study's data processing: Using custom Perl scripts, TCR sequences that encoded the same protein were pooled, out-of-frame sequences were dropped, and the abundance of each clonotype was calculated. Any TCR sequence backed by just one read was left out of the analysis. Repertoire metrics included Shannon entropy, Gini index, clonality, richness, and frequency of TCRs shared between repertoires. TCRdb reprocessed the public reads (quality trimming at Q25 with fastp, clone calling with MiXCR) and kept in-frame beta chains. Rows with a matching CDR3 protein are joined into one entry that keeps the most common DNA and genes. Here the V and J calls rest on TCRdb's processing, not on the authors' analysis. Here the sample has tens of thousands of distinct CDR3 sequences; over 15% occur a single time. The leading ten clones occupy approximately 2.8% of the sample.

This clonotype was detected ten times or more. Its antigen remains undetermined. No much larger clone is present one base from it, and per-base qualities are unavailable. There are 12 amino acids in the CDR3, from cysteine to phenylalanine inclusive. Of all the DNA, just the CDR3 is kept, 36 bases in frame from base 1. V is clipped by 3 bases and J by 1 base, and the sequence between their germline boundaries is 5 bases long. The germline V gene encodes CDR1 SGHRS and CDR2 YFSETQ. The time point label corresponds to: before trial treatment. Donors were enrolled in RACIN, a single-arm phase I dose-escalation trial combining nivolumab, ipilimumab, aspirin, low-dose cyclophosphamide and low-dose radiotherapy. To be eligible, a patient needed to have an advanced solid tumor that was TIL-negative.

This chain joins TRBV5-1 to TRBJ2-7; the D segment cannot be called with confidence. Sequenced here: PBMCs, sampled before treatment. This TCR derives from a male donor with prostate cancer. CDR3 sequence: CASSSSSYEQYF. The DNA sequence follows: TGCGCCAGCAGCTCGAGTTCCTACGAGCAGTACTTC. Beyond the CDR3, the reference TRBV5-1 and TRBJ2-7 genes provide the residues; the full variable domain reads: KAGVTQTPRYLIKTRGQQVTLSCSPISGHRSVSWYQQTPGQGLQFLFEYFSETQRNKGNFPGRFSGRQFSNSRSEMNVSTLELGDSALYLCASSSSSYEQYFGPGTRLTVT.